This entry lists 29 T cell receptor beta chains sequenced from one sample in a study of blood T cell repertoires in COVID-19. Only in-frame clones appear in the TCRdb table, and some are missing; sequencing was by immunoSEQ multiplex PCR. The sample has a few hundred thousand clones, approximately 91% seen once. Sequencing input: peripheral blood. The receptors stem from a woman aged 60 to 75 with acute or convalescent COVID-19.

The rearrangement joins TRBV5-5 to TRBJ1-5, with 11 bases lining up with TRBD1. J gave up 5 bases and V 3 bases, and 1 base lay outside the gene matches. Germline values: CDR1 SGHKS, CDR2 YYEKEE (reference sequence). This CDR3 comprises 14 residues. The CDR3 protein is CASSWGQGDQPQHF. The DNA for the CDR3 is TGTGCCAGCAGCTGGGGACAGGGGGATCAGCCCCAGCATTTT.

The J gene is TRBJ2-1, the V gene TRBV27; a possible D gene is TRBD2 (5 bases). CDR1 is MNHEY and CDR2 is SMNVEV in the germline V gene (reference sequence). There are 18 residues in the CDR3. V lost 2 bases to trimming and J lost 7 bases, with 24 bases between them. CDR3 loop: CASSLMGAGAYGGNEQFF. The DNA for the CDR3 is TGTGCCAGCAGTTTAATGGGAGCAGGAGCCTATGGTGGGAATGAGCAGTTCTTC.

The rearrangement links TRBV24-1 to TRBJ2-3, with D unresolved. The CDR3 has 16 amino acids. Germline-derived CDR1 and CDR2 are KGHDR and SFDVKD. The V end was cut by 4 bases, the J end by 4 bases, with 17 bases between. The CDR3 is CATSDRQGSVADTQYF. Written as DNA, the CDR3 is TGTGCCACCAGTGACCGACAAGGATCGGTCGCAGATACGCAGTATTTT.

As for this clone: Distinct nucleotide sequences in the sample also encode this CDR3. The chain is built from TRBV9 and TRBJ2-2; D might be TRBD2 (5 bases). The CDR3 sequence is 15 residues long. Per germline, CDR1 SGDLS and CDR2 YYNGEE. Trimming pared 1 base from V and 1 base from J, leaving 8 bases between. CDR3 residues: CASSVRTENTGELFF. In nucleotides, the CDR3 is TGTGCCAGCAGCGTAAGGACTGAGAACACCGGGGAGCTGTTTTTT.

The V call is TRBV18, the J call TRBJ2-5; 7 bases align to TRBD2. The germline V gene encodes CDR1 KGHSH and CDR2 LQKENI. V trimming: 5 bases; J trimming: 1 base; junction bases outside the gene matches: 10. CDR3 length: 16 amino acids. CDR3 DNA: TGTGCCAGCTCATTCCGGGCGGGGGACCTCCAAGAGACCCAGTACTTC. This translates into CASSFRAGDLQETQYF.

The chain's CDR3 is CASSLGLEGRGRANVLTF. The CDR3 DNA follows: TGTGCCAGCAGCTTAGGTCTTGAGGGCAGGGGTAGAGCCAACGTCCTGACTTTC. V and J are TRBV7-9 and TRBJ2-6, with TRBD1 as a possible D gene (6 bases). In germline, CDR1 is SEHNR, CDR2 FQNEAQ (reference sequence). Between the trimmed V and J ends, which lost 1 base and 7 bases, there was a span of 20 bases. The CDR3 is 18 amino acids.

The chain uses TRBV28 and TRBJ1-2; no definite D call. Deletions cut 8 bases from V and 4 bases from J, with 14 bases between. This CDR3 contains 13 residues. Germline CDR1 and CDR2: MDHEN and SYDVKM. Here the CDR3 reads CASELSSGYGYTF. The CDR3 DNA is TGTGCCAGCGAACTGTCGAGTGGCTATGGCTACACCTTC.

V is TRBV2 and J is TRBJ1-3; 8 nucleotides line up with TRBD1. After removal of 5 bases from V and 7 bases from J, the junction contained 10 bases not matched to a gene. From germline, CDR1 is SNHLY and CDR2 FYNNEI. CDR3 length: 15 residues. The CDR3 protein is CASSSGQGSWNTIYF. In DNA form, the CDR3 reads TGTGCCAGCAGTAGTGGACAGGGCTCTTGGAACACCATATATTTT.

The rearrangement joins TRBV4-2 to TRBJ2-4; D may be TRBD1 (6 bases). Trimming shortened V by 2 bases and J by 1 base, and 9 bases separated the two germline ends. The CDR3 consists of 15 residues. CDR1 and CDR2 (germline): LGHNA, YNFKEQ. CDR3 residues: CASSQPTGAKNIQYF. DNA for the CDR3: TGTGCCAGCAGCCAACCCACAGGGGCCAAAAACATTCAGTACTTC.

The gene calls are TRBV6-2 or TRBV6-3 and TRBJ1-1; 9 nucleotides line up with TRBD1. CDR1 is MNHEY, CDR2 SVGEGT, per germline. After removal of 6 bases from V and 10 bases from J, the junction contained 6 bases not matched to a gene. The CDR3 has 12 amino acids. CDR3 sequence: CASSWGQGSAFF. CDR3 DNA: TGTGCCAGCAGCTGGGGACAGGGTTCAGCTTTCTTT.

The gene calls are TRBV24-1 and TRBJ2-2, with a possible D match to TRBD1 (6 bases). The germline V and J ends were trimmed by 9 bases and 4 bases, with 14 bases remaining between them. The CDR3 covers 14 residues. Looked up from germline, CDR1 is KGHDR and CDR2 is SFDVKD. The CDR3 region has the DNA TGTGCCACCGCCGCACAGGGTGTCACCGGGGAGCTGTTTTTT. It yields the protein CATAAQGVTGELFF.

CDR3 sequence reads: CATSRDRASNQPQHF. The DNA for the CDR3 is TGTGCCACCAGCAGGGACAGGGCTAGCAATCAGCCCCAGCATTTT. The chain has TRBV15 and TRBJ1-5; TRBD1 matches at 8 bases. Looked up from germline, CDR1 is LNHNV and CDR2 is YYDKDF (reference sequence). The CDR3 has 15 residues. V shed 3 bases and J 0 bases; nucleotides not matched to a gene: 1.

This chain joins TRBV6-5 and TRBJ2-7, with D possibly being TRBD2 (6 bases). The CDR3 loop spans 14 amino acids. The germline gives CDR1 MNHEY, CDR2 SVGAGI. V was shortened by 2 bases and J by 5 bases, with 13 bases between the two germline ends. The CDR3 DNA sequence: TGTGCCAGCAGTTACGACGGGAGTGGCAACGAGCAGTACTTC. This encodes CASSYDGSGNEQYF.

The chain employs TRBV29-1 and TRBJ2-7, with TRBD1 matching over 10 bases. The CDR3 contains 15 residues. After removal of 3 bases from V and 4 bases from J, the junction contained 9 bases not matched to a gene. Germline loops: CDR1 SQVTM, CDR2 ANQGSEA. This CDR3 reads CSVDWDRGPHYEQYF. For the CDR3, the DNA is TGCAGCGTTGATTGGGACAGGGGACCCCATTACGAGCAGTACTTC.

This sequence joins TRBV9 and TRBJ2-7, with 12 bases identical to TRBD2. V lost 4 bases and J lost 7; bases outside the gene matches: 9. Germline V gene sequence: CDR1 SGDLS, CDR2 YYNGEE. CDR3 length: 15 residues. Written as DNA, the CDR3 is TGTGCCAGCAGCCCTCAGACTAGCGGGGGTTTTGAGCAGTACTTC. Its protein product is CASSPQTSGGFEQYF.

The gene calls are TRBV28 and TRBJ2-3; a weak D match, TRBD2 (6 bases). Germline CDR1 is MDHEN and CDR2 is SYDVKM. This CDR3 region has 15 residues. Trimming left V 2 bases short and J 3 bases short, with 12 bases between. This chain's CDR3 is CASSLGGAGTDTQYF. For the CDR3, the DNA is TGTGCCAGCAGTTTAGGCGGGGCCGGGACAGATACGCAGTATTTT.

V is TRBV7-9 and J is TRBJ2-5; 9 nucleotides line up with TRBD1. The CDR3 covers 16 residues. Germline V gene lookup returns CDR1 SEHNR and CDR2 FQNEAQ (reference sequence). V was pared by 3 bases and J by 3 bases, with 8 bases of the junction left unmatched. The CDR3 loop reads CASSFAGTGYEETQYF. DNA for the CDR3: TGTGCCAGCAGCTTTGCCGGGACAGGGTACGAAGAGACCCAGTACTTC.

The chain carries TRBV27 and TRBJ2-5; TRBD1 matches at 8 bases. Germline values: CDR1 MNHEY, CDR2 SMNVEV (reference sequence). This CDR3 region has 14 residues. V shed 3 bases and J 4 bases; nucleotides not matched to a gene: 4. The DNA of the CDR3 is TGTGCCAGCAGTTTTGGGACAGGAGGAGAGACCCAGTACTTC. It is translated as CASSFGTGGETQYF.

The rearrangement links TRBV28 to TRBJ2-7; 10 bases map to TRBD2. After removal of 2 bases from V and 3 bases from J, the junction contained 7 bases not matched to a gene. Germline-derived CDR1 and CDR2 are MDHEN and SYDVKM. The CDR3 is 16 residues long. CDR3 sequence: CASSLVASGSRYEQYF. CDR3 nucleotide sequence: TGTGCCAGCAGTTTAGTCGCTAGCGGGAGCCGCTACGAGCAGTACTTC.

This chain links TRBV18 with TRBJ1-2, with 11 bases identical to TRBD1. Germline V gene data show CDR1 as KGHSH and CDR2 as LQKENI. V lost 4 bases, J lost 3 bases, and 1 base stayed unmatched. This CDR3 is built from 14 residues. Here the CDR3 DNA reads TGTGCCAGCTCACTGGGACAGGGGGACTATGGCTACACCTTC. Translation gives CASSLGQGDYGYTF.

The CDR3 coding sequence is TGTGCCAGCAGCTTCCAGGGGGGGAACACTGAAGCTTTCTTT. It codes for CASSFQGGNTEAFF. The chain links TRBV7-3 to TRBJ1-1; 7 bases are shared with TRBD1. J lost 1 base, V lost 3 bases, and 2 bases had no gene match. The CDR3 length is 14 residues. Per germline, CDR1 SGHTA and CDR2 FQGTGA.

V usage is TRBV29-1 and J usage is TRBJ2-1; TRBD1 is a possible D gene (6 bases). The CDR3 consists of 14 residues. CDR1 is SQVTM, CDR2 ANQGSEA, per germline. With 7 bases removed from V and 2 bases from J, the gap between germline ends came to 15 bases. The CDR3 is CSGLDRETYNEQFF. Here the CDR3 DNA reads TGCAGCGGACTGGACAGAGAGACCTACAATGAGCAGTTCTTC.

The rearrangement links TRBV5-4 to TRBJ2-2, with 9 nucleotides matching TRBD1. Losses at the gene ends were 4 bases for V and 5 bases for J; bases not matched to a gene: 9. Germline V gives CDR1 SGHNT, CDR2 YYREEE (reference sequence). The CDR3 consists of 16 residues. The CDR3 reads CASSGRDRVLTGELFF. CDR3 DNA sequence: TGTGCCAGCAGCGGCAGGGACAGGGTTTTGACCGGGGAGCTGTTTTTT.

The J gene is TRBJ2-1, the V gene TRBV14, with TRBD1 matching 8 bases. In germline, CDR1 is SGHDN, CDR2 FVKESK. CDR3 size: 15 residues. J was trimmed by 4 bases and V by 1 base; bases with no gene match: 3. The CDR3 protein is CASSQGTGLYNEQFF. The DNA of the CDR3 is TGTGCCAGCAGCCAAGGGACAGGGTTATACAATGAGCAGTTCTTC.

This rearrangement joins TRBV5-4 to TRBJ2-7; a weak D match, TRBD1 (6 bases). This CDR3 contains 14 residues. The germline gives CDR1 SGHNT, CDR2 YYREEE (reference sequence). Trimming removed 5 bases at V and 1 base at J, with 13 bases between. CDR3 sequence (DNA): TGTGCCAGCAGTTCTGACAGGTCTTCCTACGAGCAGTACTTC. Amino acids: CASSSDRSSYEQYF.

V and J are TRBV6-5 and TRBJ1-4; D ambiguous. From germline, CDR1 is MNHEY and CDR2 SVGAGI. Trimming left V 0 bases short and J 7 bases short, with 12 bases between. CDR3 length: 15 amino acids. Here the CDR3 reads CASSYSVRYSEKLFF. The CDR3, as DNA: TGTGCCAGCAGTTACTCGGTCCGTTATAGTGAAAAACTGTTTTTT.

The chain joins TRBV7-3 to TRBJ2-1; 7 positions agree with TRBD1. Unmatched junction bases numbered 5, after V lost 6 bases and J lost 3 bases. This CDR3 has 14 residues. Per germline, CDR1 SGHTA and CDR2 FQGTGA. The DNA for the CDR3 is TGTGCCAGCAGTCGGGACAGACTCTACAATGAGCAGTTCTTC. Encoded protein: CASSRDRLYNEQFF.

The chain combines TRBV2 with TRBJ1-3; D not certain. Per germline, CDR1 SNHLY and CDR2 FYNNEI. The CDR3 totals 14 residues. Trimming took 0 bases from V and 1 from J, leaving 4 bases between them. CDR3 sequence: CASSEALSGNTIYF. The CDR3 coding sequence is TGTGCCAGCAGTGAAGCCTTATCTGGAAACACCATATATTTT.

The chain joins TRBV10-3 to TRBJ2-1; the D gene is possibly TRBD2 (5 bases). This CDR3 spans 14 amino acids. Germline V gives CDR1 ENHRY, CDR2 SYGVKD. Trimming shortened V by 8 bases and J by 6 bases, and 17 bases separated the two germline ends. As DNA, the CDR3 is TGTGCCATCTATCGGGAAAGACGACGCAATGAGCAGTTCTTC. As protein: CAIYRERRRNEQFF.